The 22 T cell receptor beta chains reported below all come from one sample, sequenced in a study of T cells in Graves' hyperthyroidism and ophthalmopathy. Researchers amplified the TCR beta CDR3 regions from RNA transcripts. HTBI primers drove first-round RT-PCR of the TCR CDR3. One entry per CDR3 protein, called by TCRdb with MiXCR from the multiplex PCR reads. The sample contains a few hundred thousand distinct CDR3 sequences, about a sixth of which appear only once. The sequencing input was blood. The receptors originated from a woman between 45 and 60 years old with Graves' hyperthyroidism.

This clonotype was found many times. The chain employs TRBV29-1 and TRBJ2-5; TRBD2 agrees at 11 bases. V lost 5 bases to trimming and J lost 5 bases; unmatched junction nucleotides: 7. Germline V gene lookup returns CDR1 SQVTM and CDR2 ANQGSEA. This CDR3 spans 14 amino acids. In DNA, the CDR3 is TGCAGCGTTTCCCCCCGACTAGCGGGGGAGACCCAGTACTTC. It codes for CSVSPRLAGETQYF.

This clonotype occurred many times. The V and J genes are TRBV29-1 and TRBJ2-7, with D perhaps TRBD2 (5 bases). Germline-derived CDR1 and CDR2 are SQVTM and ANQGSEA. CDR3 size: 13 residues. V lost 7 bases and J lost 5, with 18 bases in between. DNA of the CDR3: TGCAGCGGAGGAGGTGGCAGGAACCACGAGCAGTACTTC. This translates into CSGGGGRNHEQYF.

This clonotype showed up just a few times. V gene TRBV13 combines with J gene TRBJ2-1; D unclear. The CDR3 consists of 14 residues. With 1 base removed from V and 8 bases from J, the gap between germline ends came to 12 bases. CDR1 and CDR2 from the germline V gene are PRHDT and FYEKMQ (reference sequence). CDR3 coding DNA: TGTGCCAGCAGCTTAGCGGCCGCCCTCTATGAGCAGTTCTTC. This encodes CASSLAAALYEQFF.

This clonotype occurred many times. The gene calls are TRBV11-2 and TRBJ2-7; D unresolved. V was cut by 6 bases and J by 2 bases, with 17 bases left in between. Germline V gene data show CDR1 as SGHAT and CDR2 as FQNNGV. The CDR3 length is 15 residues. The CDR3, as DNA: TGTGCCAGCAGGCCCGTTCGGCAGTGGGCCTACGAGCAGTACTTC. This encodes CASRPVRQWAYEQYF.

This clonotype has a handful of counts. The chain's CDR3 is CAWSPGNTIYF. The CDR3 coding sequence is TGTGCCTGGAGTCCGGGAAACACCATATATTTT. V usage is TRBV30 and J usage is TRBJ1-3; no firm D call. Per the germline V gene, CDR1 is GTSNPN and CDR2 is SVGIG (reference sequence). Trimming left V 2 bases short and J 4 bases short, with 3 bases between. The CDR3 is made up of 11 amino acids.

The table lists this clonotype with many counts. This rearrangement joins TRBV27 to TRBJ2-7; either TRBD1 or TRBD2 may fit D (5 bases each). V lost 0 bases to trimming and J lost 6 bases, with 12 bases between them. The CDR3 has 14 amino acids. CDR1 is MNHEY and CDR2 is SMNVEV in the germline V gene (reference sequence). As DNA, the CDR3 is TGTGCCAGCAGTTTATCAATGGGGGTCGGCGAGCAGTACTTC. It codes for CASSLSMGVGEQYF.

In its sample, this clonotype was seen many times. V usage is TRBV28 and J usage is TRBJ2-1; no firm D call. The CDR3 is 15 residues long. V was shortened by 5 bases and J by 0 bases, with 11 bases between the two germline ends. From germline, CDR1 is MDHEN and CDR2 SYDVKM. CDR3: CASSVWTASYNEQFF. The CDR3, as DNA: TGTGCCAGCAGTGTCTGGACGGCCTCCTACAATGAGCAGTTCTTC.

This clonotype was recorded at least ten times. The CDR3 coding sequence is TGTGCCAGCAGCGTAACAGCGTTCGCGAACACCGGGGAGCTGTTTTTT. Amino acid sequence: CASSVTAFANTGELFF. V is TRBV9 and J is TRBJ2-2; D remains ambiguous. Between the trimmed V and J ends, which lost 1 base and 0 bases, there was a span of 10 bases. This CDR3 spans 16 amino acids. The V gene's germline CDR1 is SGDLS and CDR2 YYNGEE.

The chain employs TRBV5-6 and TRBJ1-1; D not resolved. The CDR3 has 12 residues. CDR1 and CDR2 from the germline V gene are SGHDT and YYEEEE. Trimming cost V 1 base and J 6 bases, with 7 bases left between them. The CDR3 DNA reads as TGTGCCAGCAGCTTGTCAGTTTCTGAAGCTTTCTTT. It encodes CASSLSVSEAFF.

This clonotype was detected ten times or more. The J gene is TRBJ2-3, the V gene TRBV7-3; TRBD2 matches 14 bases. The germline V gene has CDR1 SGHTA and CDR2 FQGTGA. V lost 5 bases to trimming and J lost 8 bases; unmatched junction nucleotides: 6. The CDR3 is 15 amino acids. The DNA of the CDR3 is TGTGCCAGCAGCCGACTAGCGGGAGGGCCGGTTACGCAGTATTTT. Protein sequence: CASSRLAGGPVTQYF.

This clonotype was seen at least ten times. V gene TRBV20-1 combines with J gene TRBJ2-1; the D gene is possibly TRBD2 (5 bases). Germline assignment: CDR1 DFQATT and CDR2 SNEGSKA (reference sequence). This CDR3 is built from 13 residues. Trimming cost V 0 bases and J 5 bases, with 8 bases left between them. The CDR3 here is CSARETTHNEQFF. The CDR3 DNA sequence: TGCAGTGCTAGAGAGACTACCCACAATGAGCAGTTCTTC.

This clonotype was observed many times. The gene calls are TRBV11-3 and TRBJ1-2; the D is unclear. The CDR3 consists of 13 residues. The V gene lost 7 bases and the J gene lost 8 bases, with 17 bases spanning the gap. CDR1 and CDR2 from the germline V gene are SGHNT and YENEEA. The CDR3 DNA sequence: TGTGCCAGCACCACGCCCGGGGTACAGGGCTACACCTTC. It yields the protein CASTTPGVQGYTF.

The CDR3 coding sequence is TGCAGTGCTAGAGGATCAGCGGGCGAGCAGTTCTTC. Amino acid sequence: CSARGSAGEQFF. This chain connects TRBV20-1 to TRBJ2-1; possibly TRBD2 for D (6 bases). CDR1 and CDR2 (germline): DFQATT, SNEGSKA (reference sequence). This CDR3 region has 12 residues. Trimming shortened V by 1 base and J by 10 bases, and 11 bases separated the two germline ends.

By sample fraction, this clonotype is medium-sized. V usage is TRBV28 and J usage is TRBJ2-7; 7 nucleotides line up with TRBD2. This CDR3 comprises 15 residues. The germline V gene has CDR1 MDHEN and CDR2 SYDVKM. V lost 5 bases, J lost 3 bases, and 10 bases stayed unmatched. DNA of the CDR3: TGTGCCAGCAGTGCGCTAGCGGAGGGAGACTACGAGCAGTACTTC. It yields the protein CASSALAEGDYEQYF.

This clonotype was counted at least ten times. The rearrangement uses TRBV12-3 or TRBV12-4 and TRBJ2-6, with D uncertain. The CDR3 is 14 amino acids. Trimming left V 6 bases short and J 1 base short, with 7 bases between. CDR3 protein: CASSQRSGANVLTF. Written as DNA, the CDR3 is TGTGCCAGCAGCCAAAGGTCTGGGGCCAACGTCCTGACTTTC.

This clonotype has a handful of counts. This sequence joins TRBV2 and TRBJ1-2, with a weak D call TRBD1 (5 bases). This CDR3 region has 12 residues. Looked up from germline, CDR1 is SNHLY and CDR2 is FYNNEI. Trimming took off 8 bases at V and 2 bases at J, with 9 bases between the two ends. The CDR3 region is CASWGRNYGYTF. As DNA, the CDR3 is TGTGCCAGCTGGGGACGGAACTATGGCTACACCTTC.

In this sample, this clonotype turned up a few times. The chain joins TRBV6-9 to TRBJ2-1; TRBD1 agrees at 7 bases. This CDR3 has 13 residues. The V and J ends lost 4 bases and 10 bases, in that order; junction bases with no gene match: 7. Germline V gene lookup returns CDR1 MNHGY and CDR2 SVAAGI. Here the CDR3 reads CASSFRGGREQFF. The CDR3 region has the DNA TGTGCCAGCAGTTTTAGAGGGGGCCGGGAGCAGTTCTTC.

The V call is TRBV12-3 or TRBV12-4, the J call TRBJ2-3; 8 bases are shared with TRBD2. The CDR3 is 14 amino acids. After removal of 6 bases from V and 4 bases from J, the junction contained 6 bases not matched to a gene. CDR3 sequence: CASSPGTRADTQYF. Here the CDR3 DNA reads TGTGCCAGCAGCCCAGGGACTAGGGCAGATACGCAGTATTTT.

V gene TRBV20-1 combines with J gene TRBJ2-1; the match to TRBD2 covers 14 bases. Germline V lookup: CDR1 DFQATT, CDR2 SNEGSKA (reference sequence). The CDR3 consists of 16 residues. Trimming at V came to 6 bases and at J to 1 base, leaving 5 bases not matched to a gene. This CDR3 is CSAAGTSGGSYNEQFF. The CDR3 DNA sequence: TGCAGTGCAGCCGGGACTAGCGGGGGATCCTACAATGAGCAGTTCTTC.

This sequence joins TRBV12-3 or TRBV12-4 and TRBJ2-7; maybe TRBD2 (6 bases). Between the trimmed V and J ends, which lost 6 bases and 3 bases, there was a span of 12 bases. The CDR3 is 13 amino acids. The CDR3 spells CASRRGLNYEQYF. The CDR3 nucleotides are TGTGCCAGCAGAAGGGGACTGAACTACGAGCAGTACTTC.

The chain is built from TRBV5-1 and TRBJ1-5, with 7 bases aligning to TRBD1. CDR3 length equals 15 residues. Germline values: CDR1 SGHRS, CDR2 YFSETQ. The trim removed 5 bases at V and 0 bases at J, leaving 5 bases unmatched. The CDR3 sequence is CASSLQGHSNQPQHF. CDR3 in DNA: TGCGCCAGCAGTTTACAGGGGCATAGCAATCAGCCCCAGCATTTT.

This clonotype was detected ten times or more. The chain carries TRBV11-1 and TRBJ1-2; TRBD1 agrees at 7 bases. The CDR3 consists of 13 residues. Germline CDR1 and CDR2: SGHAT and FQDESV (reference sequence). The trim removed 5 bases at V and 7 bases at J, leaving 7 bases unmatched. CDR3 loop: CASSQQGIGGYTF. CDR3 nucleotide sequence: TGTGCCAGCAGCCAACAGGGGATCGGTGGCTACACCTTC.